The next 10 T cell receptor beta chains were all read from a single sample in a study of cytotoxic CD8 clonotypes in ibrutinib-treated CLL. Some clones are missing from TCRdb's copy, which holds only in-frame ones; the method was immunoSEQ multiplex PCR. The sample lists some 140,000 clones; about 79% were seen once. Specimen: PBMCs, collected after 12 months of ibrutinib treatment. The source is a human donor with chronic lymphocytic leukemia.

V and J are TRBV6-6 and TRBJ1-5; 8 bases map to TRBD1. V lost 5 bases, J lost 7 bases, and 4 bases stayed unmatched. This CDR3 region has 13 residues. Per germline, CDR1 MNHNY and CDR2 SVGAGI (reference sequence). CDR3 sequence (DNA): TGTGCCAGCAGTCGACAGGGGATCCAGCCCCAGCATTTT. As protein: CASSRQGIQPQHF.

The rearrangement uses TRBV12-5 and TRBJ1-5; tentative D call: TRBD1 (6 bases). The CDR3 runs 15 residues. V lost 4 bases and J 2 bases, leaving 12 bases between the germline ends. Germline values: CDR1 LGHNT, CDR2 FRNRAP. This CDR3 is CASGSGVSGNQPQHF. Here the CDR3 DNA reads TGTGCTAGTGGTTCAGGGGTTTCAGGCAATCAGCCCCAGCATTTT. Complete variable domain (other parts from reference TRBV12-5 and TRBJ1-5): DARVTQTPRHKVTEMGQEVTMRCQPILGHNTVFWYRQTMMQGLELLAYFRNRAPLDDSGMPKDRFSAEMPDATLATLKIQPSEPRDSAVYFCASGSGVSGNQPQHFGDGTRLSIL.

The chain has TRBV10-3 and TRBJ1-2; D remains unclear. Deletions cut 3 bases from V and 0 bases from J, with 14 bases between. There are 16 residues in the CDR3. Germline V gene lookup returns CDR1 ENHRY and CDR2 SYGVKD. The CDR3 DNA reads as TGTGCCATCAGTGACACGACGACGCCAGCTAACTATGGCTACACCTTC. The encoded protein is CAISDTTTPANYGYTF.

The chain uses TRBV27 and TRBJ1-2, with 12 bases identical to TRBD1. Germline-derived CDR1 and CDR2 are MNHEY and SMNVEV (reference sequence). The CDR3 contains 15 residues. The V segment lost 6 bases and the J segment 8 bases; nucleotides outside the gene matches: 10. CDR3 region: CASSRAGQGARGYTF. CDR3 DNA: TGTGCCAGCAGCCGAGCGGGACAGGGGGCGCGAGGCTACACCTTC.

The rearrangement links TRBV30 to TRBJ1-1, with D possibly being TRBD1 (6 bases). Trimming left V 0 bases short and J 1 base short, with 12 bases between. Germline assignment: CDR1 GTSNPN and CDR2 SVGIG (reference sequence). The CDR3 consists of 15 residues. The CDR3 is CAWSVSSGANTEAFF. CDR3 sequence (DNA): TGTGCCTGGAGTGTATCTTCGGGGGCGAACACTGAAGCTTTCTTT. The entire variable domain, with the rest obtained from reference TRBV30 and TRBJ1-1, is as follows: SQTIHQWPATLVQPVGSPLSLECTVEGTSNPNLYWYRQAAGRGLQLLFYSVGIGQISSEVPQNLSASRPQDRQFILSSKKLLLSDSGFYLCAWSVSSGANTEAFFGQGTRLTVV.

This clone has just a few counts. The chain recombines TRBV6-4 with TRBJ2-3; 8 nucleotides align to TRBD2. This CDR3 is built from 14 residues. Trimming took 6 bases from V and 0 from J; bases not matched to a gene: 2. Germline values: CDR1 MRHNA, CDR2 SNTAGT. The CDR3 bases are TGTGCCAGCAGCCCTAGCGGGAGCACAGATACGCAGTATTTT. This sequence encodes CASSPSGSTDTQYF.

The genes are TRBV6-5 and TRBJ2-1; 10 bases are a match to TRBD2. The V gene's germline CDR1 is MNHEY and CDR2 SVGAGI. Trimming cost V 8 bases and J 2 bases; bases outside gene matches: 6. The CDR3 is made up of 15 amino acids. CDR3 DNA: TGTGCCAGCCGGTTGAGCGGGAGGGCCTACAATGAGCAGTTCTTC. Its protein product is CASRLSGRAYNEQFF.

This chain joins TRBV9 and TRBJ2-2, with D maybe TRBD1 (5 bases). V lost 0 bases, J lost 7 bases, and 10 bases lay in between. Germline V gene data show CDR1 as SGDLS and CDR2 as YYNGEE. The CDR3 contains 14 residues. The CDR3 spells CASSVVGDVGELFF. The CDR3, as DNA: TGTGCCAGCAGCGTAGTAGGGGATGTCGGGGAGCTGTTTTTT.

This clone has more than one count but fewer than ten. V gene TRBV4-1 combines with J gene TRBJ1-2; perhaps TRBD1 as D (5 bases). The CDR3 runs 14 residues. Per the germline V gene, CDR1 is MGHRA and CDR2 is YSYEKL. V shed 0 bases and J shed 3 bases, with 8 bases lying between them. CDR3 sequence (DNA): TGCGCCAGCAGCCAAGATGGGACGCACTATGGCTACACCTTC. Encoded protein: CASSQDGTHYGYTF.

CDR3 sequence: CASTQRAIDYEQYF. CDR3 sequence (DNA): TGTGCCAGTACCCAGCGGGCCATCGATTACGAGCAGTACTTC. This chain uses TRBV11-2 with TRBJ2-7, with D tentatively TRBD2 (6 bases). Germline V lookup: CDR1 SGHAT, CDR2 FQNNGV. The length of the CDR3 is 14 residues. V gave up 9 bases and J gave up 4 bases, with 19 bases separating them.